This T cell receptor (beta chain) was retrieved from a study of blood T cells in healthy people across ages. Study-level results: Fewer expanded clones and more diversity marked long-lived versus aged donors.

The junction had 4 bases not matched to a gene; V was cut back by 5 bases and J by 4 bases. The CDR3 contains 13 residues. The germline V gene has CDR1 DFQATT and CDR2 SNEGSKA (reference sequence). Donors each provided ten milliliters of peripheral blood. A J-beta primer mix and a sample-barcoded 5' primer were used in a second PCR of about 7 to 12 cycles. The authors tagged each cDNA molecule using a template-switch adaptor with 12 random nucleotides. MiXCR, run by TCRdb on the 5' RACE reads, gives a single entry per CDR3 protein. The sample shows about 1.5 million distinct CDR3 sequences, roughly two fifths of them seen only once. This clonotype was seen a handful of times. Its antigen is not identified.

This receptor was identified in a woman aged 18-30 years in good health. The specimen sequenced was blood. The V call is TRBV20-1, the J call TRBJ2-2, with 7 nucleotides matching TRBD2. The CDR3 bases are TGCAGTGCTTCGGGGGGTTCCACCGGGGAGCTGTTTTTT. Protein sequence: CSASGGSTGELFF.